This T cell receptor beta chain was captured by sequencing in a study of T-cell memory formation after mild COVID-19. General study results and limits: Prior to infection, memory already included some responding clones, suggesting cross-reactive memory joined.

V dropped 5 bases and J dropped 10; count of bases not matched to a gene: 12. Per germline, CDR1 SGHVS and CDR2 FNYEAQ. The CDR3 covers 14 residues. A word on this clonotype: Its antigen is not known.

TCRdb used MiXCR to reprocess the 5' RACE reads, holding one entry per CDR3 protein. This sample has 110,000 to 150,000 distinct CDR3 sequences; under 30% occur once, and the top ten carry roughly 24%. The sample was PBMCs or a T cell subset sorted from them (not recorded which). The genes are TRBV7-6 and TRBJ1-1, with 8 bases aligning to TRBD1. This TCR was sampled from an adult woman who had mild COVID-19 (a few samples of this study predate the infection). Cell type and time point are not known. DNA of the CDR3: TGTGCCAGCAGCGCCGGGACAGGTTTAGCTCCAGCTTTCTTT. The encoded protein is CASSAGTGLAPAFF.